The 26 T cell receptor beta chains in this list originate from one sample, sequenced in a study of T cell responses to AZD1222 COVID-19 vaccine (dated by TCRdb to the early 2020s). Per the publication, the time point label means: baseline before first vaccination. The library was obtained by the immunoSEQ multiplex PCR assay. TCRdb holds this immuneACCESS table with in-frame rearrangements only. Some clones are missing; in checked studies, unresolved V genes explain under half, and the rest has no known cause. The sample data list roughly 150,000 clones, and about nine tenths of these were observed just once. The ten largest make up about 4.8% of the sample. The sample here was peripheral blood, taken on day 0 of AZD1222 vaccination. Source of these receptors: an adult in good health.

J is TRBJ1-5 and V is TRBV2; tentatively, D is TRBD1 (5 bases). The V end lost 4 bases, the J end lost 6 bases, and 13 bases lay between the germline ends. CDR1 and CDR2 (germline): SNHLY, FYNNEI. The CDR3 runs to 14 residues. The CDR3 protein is CASSGTSGGQPQHF. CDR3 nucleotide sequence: TGTGCCAGCAGTGGGACGTCCGGGGGTCAGCCCCAGCATTTT.

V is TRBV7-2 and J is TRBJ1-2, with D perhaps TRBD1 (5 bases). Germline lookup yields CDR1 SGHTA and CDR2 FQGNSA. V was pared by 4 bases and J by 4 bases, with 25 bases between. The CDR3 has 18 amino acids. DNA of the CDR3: TGTGCCAGCAGCTCCCAAGGGGCCTCCGGGTCGGGTGGCTATGGCTACACCTTC. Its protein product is CASSSQGASGSGGYGYTF.

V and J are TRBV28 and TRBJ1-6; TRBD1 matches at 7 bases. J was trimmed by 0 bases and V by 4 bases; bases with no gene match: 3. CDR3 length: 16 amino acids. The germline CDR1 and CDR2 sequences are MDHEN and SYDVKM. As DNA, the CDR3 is TGTGCCAGCAGTTCCCCAGGGGGCTCCTATAATTCACCCCTCCACTTT. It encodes CASSSPGGSYNSPLHF.

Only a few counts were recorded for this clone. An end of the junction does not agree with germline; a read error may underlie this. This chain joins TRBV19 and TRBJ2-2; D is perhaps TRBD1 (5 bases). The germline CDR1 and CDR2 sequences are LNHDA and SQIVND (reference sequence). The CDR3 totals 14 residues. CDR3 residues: CGSTPSGHSGELFF. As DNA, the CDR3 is TGTGGCAGTACCCCTAGTGGACACTCCGGGGAGCTGTTTTTT.

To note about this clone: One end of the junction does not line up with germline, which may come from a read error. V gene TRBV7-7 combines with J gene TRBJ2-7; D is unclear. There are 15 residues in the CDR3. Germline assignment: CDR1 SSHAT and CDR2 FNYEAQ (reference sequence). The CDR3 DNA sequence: TGTGCTAGCAGCCCCAACCCTGGTAATCGGGACGAGCAGTACTTC. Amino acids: CASSPNPGNRDEQYF.

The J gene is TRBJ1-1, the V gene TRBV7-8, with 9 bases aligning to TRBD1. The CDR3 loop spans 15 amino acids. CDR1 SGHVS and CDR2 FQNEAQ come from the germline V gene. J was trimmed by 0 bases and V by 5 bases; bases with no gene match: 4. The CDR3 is CASSARDRVNTEAFF. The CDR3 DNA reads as TGTGCCAGCAGCGCAAGGGACAGGGTGAACACTGAAGCTTTCTTT.

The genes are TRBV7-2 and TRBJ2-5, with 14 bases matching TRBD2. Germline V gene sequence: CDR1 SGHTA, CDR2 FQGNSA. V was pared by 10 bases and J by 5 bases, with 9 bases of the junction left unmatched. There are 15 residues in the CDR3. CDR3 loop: CATGLAGGPSETQYF. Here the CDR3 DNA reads TGTGCCACTGGACTAGCGGGGGGCCCCTCGGAGACCCAGTACTTC.

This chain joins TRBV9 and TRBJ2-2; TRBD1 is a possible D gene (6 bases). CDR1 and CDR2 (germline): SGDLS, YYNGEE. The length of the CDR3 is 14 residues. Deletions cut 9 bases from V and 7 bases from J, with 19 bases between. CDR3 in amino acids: CATRQAEGVGELFF. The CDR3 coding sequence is TGTGCCACCCGACAGGCTGAAGGTGTCGGGGAGCTGTTTTTT. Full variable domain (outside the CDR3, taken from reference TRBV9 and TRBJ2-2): DSGVTQTPKHLITATGQRVTLRCSPRSGDLSVYWYQQSLDQGLQFLIQYYNGEERAKGNILERFSAQQFPDLHSELNLSSLELGDSALYFCATRQAEGVGELFFGEGSRLTVL.

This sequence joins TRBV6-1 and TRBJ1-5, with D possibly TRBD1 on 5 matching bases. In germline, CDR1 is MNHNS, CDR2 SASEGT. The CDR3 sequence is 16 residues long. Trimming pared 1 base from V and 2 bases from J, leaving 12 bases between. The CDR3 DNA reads TGTGCCAGCAGTGAAGAGGAGGGGAGGGGCAATCAGCCCCAGCATTTT. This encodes CASSEEEGRGNQPQHF.

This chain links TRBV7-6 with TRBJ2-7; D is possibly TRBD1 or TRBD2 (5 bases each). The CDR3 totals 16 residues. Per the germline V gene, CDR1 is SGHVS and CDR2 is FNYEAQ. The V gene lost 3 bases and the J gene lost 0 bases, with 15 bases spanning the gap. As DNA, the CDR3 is TGTGCCAGCAGCTTTCGGTCGGGACCCACCTCCTACGAGCAGTACTTC. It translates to CASSFRSGPTSYEQYF.

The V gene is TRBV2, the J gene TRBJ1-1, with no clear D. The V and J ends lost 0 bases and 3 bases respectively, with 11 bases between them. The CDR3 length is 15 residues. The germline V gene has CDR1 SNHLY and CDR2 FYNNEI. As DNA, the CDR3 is TGTGCCAGCAGTGAAGCAGGCTGGTCGGACACTGAAGCTTTCTTT. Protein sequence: CASSEAGWSDTEAFF. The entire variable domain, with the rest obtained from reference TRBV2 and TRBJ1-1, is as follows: EPEVTQTPSHQVTQMGQEVILRCVPISNHLYFYWYRQILGQKVEFLVSFYNNEISEKSEIFDDQFSVERPDGSNFTLKIRSTKLEDSAMYFCASSEAGWSDTEAFFGQGTRLTVV.

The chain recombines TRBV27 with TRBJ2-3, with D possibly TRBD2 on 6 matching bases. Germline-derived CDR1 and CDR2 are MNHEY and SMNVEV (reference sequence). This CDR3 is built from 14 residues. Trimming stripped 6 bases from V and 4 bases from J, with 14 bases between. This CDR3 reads CASSLEGRADTQYF. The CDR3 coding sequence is TGTGCCAGCAGCTTGGAGGGCCGGGCAGATACGCAGTATTTT.

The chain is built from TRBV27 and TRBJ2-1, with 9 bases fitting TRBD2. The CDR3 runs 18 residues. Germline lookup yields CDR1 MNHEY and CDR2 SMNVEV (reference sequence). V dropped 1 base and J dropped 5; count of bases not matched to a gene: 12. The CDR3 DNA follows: TGTGCCAGCAGTTTATTACTAGCGGGCGCCCTAACTAACAATGAGCAGTTCTTC. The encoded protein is CASSLLLAGALTNNEQFF.

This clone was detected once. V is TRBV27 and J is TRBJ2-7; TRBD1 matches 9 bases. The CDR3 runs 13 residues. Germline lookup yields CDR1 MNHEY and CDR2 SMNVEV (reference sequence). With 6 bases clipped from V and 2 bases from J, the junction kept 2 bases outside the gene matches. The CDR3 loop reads CASRGTGTYEQYF. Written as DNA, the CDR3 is TGTGCCAGCAGGGGGACAGGGACCTACGAGCAGTACTTC.

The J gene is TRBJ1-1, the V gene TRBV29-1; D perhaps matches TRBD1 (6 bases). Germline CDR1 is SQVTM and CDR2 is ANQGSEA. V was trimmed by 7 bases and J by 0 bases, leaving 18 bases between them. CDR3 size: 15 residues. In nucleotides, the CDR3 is TGCAGCGGATTTACAGGGAAACATATGAACACTGAAGCTTTCTTT. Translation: CSGFTGKHMNTEAFF.

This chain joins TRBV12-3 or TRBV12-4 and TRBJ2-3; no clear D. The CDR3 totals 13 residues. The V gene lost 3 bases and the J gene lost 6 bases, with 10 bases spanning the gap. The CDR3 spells CASSFYWWDTQYF. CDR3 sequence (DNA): TGTGCCAGCAGTTTTTATTGGTGGGATACGCAGTATTTT.

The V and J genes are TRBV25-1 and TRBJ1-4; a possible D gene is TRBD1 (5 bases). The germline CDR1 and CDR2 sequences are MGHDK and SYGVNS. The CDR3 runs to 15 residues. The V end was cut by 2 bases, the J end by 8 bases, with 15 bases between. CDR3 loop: CASSEGGRVDEKLFF. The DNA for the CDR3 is TGTGCCAGCAGTGAAGGAGGCAGGGTTGACGAAAAACTGTTTTTT.

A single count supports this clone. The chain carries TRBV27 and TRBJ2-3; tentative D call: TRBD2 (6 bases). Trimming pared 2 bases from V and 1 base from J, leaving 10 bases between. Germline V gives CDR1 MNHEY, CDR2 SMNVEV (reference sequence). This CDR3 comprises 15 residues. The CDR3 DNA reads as TGTGCCAGCAGTTTACGGGAGTGGGGCACAGATACGCAGTATTTT. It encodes CASSLREWGTDTQYF.

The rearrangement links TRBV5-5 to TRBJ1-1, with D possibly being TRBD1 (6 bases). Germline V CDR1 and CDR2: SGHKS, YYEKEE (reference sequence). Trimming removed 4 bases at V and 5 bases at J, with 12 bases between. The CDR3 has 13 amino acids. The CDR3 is CASSLKGGTEAFF. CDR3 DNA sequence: TGTGCCAGCAGCCTCAAAGGGGGGACTGAAGCTTTCTTT.

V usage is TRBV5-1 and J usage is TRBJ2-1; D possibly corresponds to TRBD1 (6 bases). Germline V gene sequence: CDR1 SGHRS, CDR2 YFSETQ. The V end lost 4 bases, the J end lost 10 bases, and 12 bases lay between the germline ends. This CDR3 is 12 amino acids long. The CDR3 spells CASSPPGDEQFF. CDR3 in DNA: TGCGCCAGCAGCCCGCCAGGGGACGAGCAGTTCTTC.

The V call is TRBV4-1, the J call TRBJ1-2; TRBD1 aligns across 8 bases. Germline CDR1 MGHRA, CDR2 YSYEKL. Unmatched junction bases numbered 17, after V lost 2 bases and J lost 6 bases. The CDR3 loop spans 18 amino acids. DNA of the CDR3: TGCGCCAGCAGCCAACTTGGACAGGGCCTTACGGGTAGGGATGGCTACACCTTC. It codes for CASSQLGQGLTGRDGYTF.

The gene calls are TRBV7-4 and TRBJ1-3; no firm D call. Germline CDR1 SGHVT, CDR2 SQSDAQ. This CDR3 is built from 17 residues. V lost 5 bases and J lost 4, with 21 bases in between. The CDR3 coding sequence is TGTGCCAGCAGCCCCCGTGGGGTACAACGTGCGGGAAACACCATATATTTT. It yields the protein CASSPRGVQRAGNTIYF.

CDR3 protein: CASRDAGLGYNEQFF. The CDR3 DNA sequence: TGCGCCAGCAGGGATGCAGGGTTGGGGTACAATGAGCAGTTCTTC. This chain links TRBV5-1 with TRBJ2-1; a weak D match, TRBD1 (5 bases). The V gene lost 5 bases and the J gene lost 4 bases, with 16 bases spanning the gap. Per germline, CDR1 SGHRS and CDR2 YFSETQ. This CDR3 region has 15 residues. Looking up the rest from reference TRBV5-1 and TRBJ2-1 gives the full variable domain: KAGVTQTPRYLIKTRGQQVTLSCSPISGHRSVSWYQQTPGQGLQFLFEYFSETQRNKGNFPGRFSGRQFSNSRSEMNVSTLELGDSALYLCASRDAGLGYNEQFFGPGTRLTVL.

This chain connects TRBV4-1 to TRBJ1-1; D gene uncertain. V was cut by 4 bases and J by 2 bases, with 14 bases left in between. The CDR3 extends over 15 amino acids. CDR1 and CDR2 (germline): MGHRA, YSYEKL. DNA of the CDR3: TGCGCCAGCAGCCCGTCCCACGGGAGAAACACTGAAGCTTTCTTT. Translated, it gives CASSPSHGRNTEAFF.

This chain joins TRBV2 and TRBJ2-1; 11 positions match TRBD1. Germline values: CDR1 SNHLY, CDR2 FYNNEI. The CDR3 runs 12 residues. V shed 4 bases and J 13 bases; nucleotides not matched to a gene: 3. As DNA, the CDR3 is TGTGCCAGCAGTGCGGACAGGGGGCTTCAGTTCTTC. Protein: CASSADRGLQFF. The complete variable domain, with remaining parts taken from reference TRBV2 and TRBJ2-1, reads EPEVTQTPSHQVTQMGQEVILRCVPISNHLYFYWYRQILGQKVEFLVSFYNNEISEKSEIFDDQFSVERPDGSNFTLKIRSTKLEDSAMYFCASSADRGLQFFGPGTRLTVL.

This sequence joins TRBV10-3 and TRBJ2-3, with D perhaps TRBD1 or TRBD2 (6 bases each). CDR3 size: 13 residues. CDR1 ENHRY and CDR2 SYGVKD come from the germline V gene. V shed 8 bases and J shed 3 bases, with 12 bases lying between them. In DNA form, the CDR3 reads TGTGCCATCCAAGGGGGGAGTACAGATACGCAGTATTTT. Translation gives CAIQGGSTDTQYF.